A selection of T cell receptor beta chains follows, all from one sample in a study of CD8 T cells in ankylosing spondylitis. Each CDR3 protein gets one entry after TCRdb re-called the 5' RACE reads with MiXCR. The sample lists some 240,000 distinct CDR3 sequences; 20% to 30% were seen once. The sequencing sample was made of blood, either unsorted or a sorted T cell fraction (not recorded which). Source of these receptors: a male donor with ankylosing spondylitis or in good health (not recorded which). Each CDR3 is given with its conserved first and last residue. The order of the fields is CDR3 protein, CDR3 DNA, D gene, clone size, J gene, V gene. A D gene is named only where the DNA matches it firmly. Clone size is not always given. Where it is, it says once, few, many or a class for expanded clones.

CSARAGTGSSYEQYF | TGCAGTGCTAGAGCAGGGACAGGGAGTTCCTACGAGCAGTACTTC | TRBD1 | few | TRBJ2-7 | TRBV20-1
CSAITGQGSYGYTF | TGCAGTGCTATCACGGGACAGGGAAGCTATGGCTACACCTTC | TRBD1 | many | TRBJ1-2 | TRBV20-1
CASSLRRYSYEQYF | TGTGCCAGCAGTTTAAGGCGGTACTCCTACGAGCAGTACTTC | - | many | TRBJ2-7 | TRBV12-3/TRBV12-4
CSAQDSSGANVLTF | TGCAGTGCGCAAGACAGCTCTGGGGCCAACGTCCTGACTTTC | - | - | TRBJ2-6 | TRBV20-1
CASSIQGAQDQPQHF | TGCGCCAGCAGCATACAGGGGGCGCAGGATCAGCCCCAGCATTTT | TRBD1 | - | TRBJ1-5 | TRBV5-1
CSATYSGGASYEQFF | TGCAGTGCTACTTATAGCGGGGGGGCCAGTTATGAGCAGTTCTTC | TRBD2 | few | TRBJ2-1 | TRBV20-1
CSAIDRGGTDTQYF | TGCAGTGCGATCGACAGGGGAGGCACAGATACGCAGTATTTT | TRBD1 | many | TRBJ2-3 | TRBV20-1
CATSGQRQGTTNVLTF | TGTGCCACCAGCGGACAAAGACAGGGGACGACCAACGTCCTGACTTTC | TRBD1 | - | TRBJ2-6 | TRBV15
CSAGQVNSNQPQHF | TGCAGTGCGGGACAGGTGAATAGCAATCAGCCCCAGCATTTT | TRBD1 | few | TRBJ1-5 | TRBV20-1
CASSPPGLGFGAQYF | TGTGCCAGCAGCCCACCCGGACTGGGCTTCGGGGCCCAGTACTTC | - | few | TRBJ2-5 | TRBV9
CSISAGVNSPLHF | TGCAGCATATCGGCGGGTGTAAATTCACCCCTCCACTTT | - | many | TRBJ1-6 | TRBV29-1
CASSTPTTNEKLFF | TGTGCCAGTAGTACTCCTACAACTAATGAAAAACTGTTTTTT | - | few | TRBJ1-4 | TRBV6-5
CASSVSRGREKLFF | TGTGCCAGCAGTGTAAGCCGGGGTAGGGAAAAACTGTTTTTT | - | few | TRBJ1-4 | TRBV28
CASSRESQRQPQHF | TGCGCCAGCAGCCGCGAGTCTCAGCGCCAGCCCCAGCATTTT | - | - | TRBJ1-5 | TRBV4-1
CASSRGLAFSYEQYF | TGTGCCAGCAGTCGCGGACTAGCGTTCTCCTACGAGCAGTACTTC | TRBD2 | many | TRBJ2-7 | TRBV6-2/TRBV6-3
CASSQDPTASNYGYTF | TGCGCCAGCAGCCAAGATCCTACAGCCTCTAACTATGGCTACACCTTC | - | few | TRBJ1-2 | TRBV4-1
CASSLSLLNTEAFF | TGTGCCAGCAGCTTATCGCTACTCAACACTGAAGCTTTCTTT | - | many | TRBJ1-1 | TRBV11-2
CASSNPTRTVNNEQFF | TGCGCCAGCAGCAATCCAACCCGGACAGTCAACAATGAGCAGTTCTTC | - | many | TRBJ2-1 | TRBV4-1
CSASDRLTYEQYF | TGCAGTGCTTCGGACAGGCTCACCTACGAGCAGTACTTC | TRBD1 | many | TRBJ2-7 | TRBV20-1
CSAFSGGEETQYF | TGCAGTGCTTTCTCAGGGGGCGAGGAGACCCAGTACTTC | TRBD1 | many | TRBJ2-5 | TRBV20-1
CAILGQGAYEQYF | TGTGCCATCTTAGGACAGGGGGCTTACGAGCAGTACTTC | TRBD1 | few | TRBJ2-7 | TRBV10-3
CASSQPPGQSTDTQYF | TGTGCCAGCAGCCAACCACCGGGACAGTCGACAGATACGCAGTATTTT | TRBD1 | many | TRBJ2-3 | TRBV4-2
CSARTGFGQPQHF | TGCAGTGCTAGAACTGGGTTTGGTCAGCCCCAGCATTTT | - | - | TRBJ1-5 | TRBV20-1
CASSLGGVRGDTQYF | TGTGCCAGCAGTTTGGGCGGGGTTCGGGGAGATACGCAGTATTTT | - | many | TRBJ2-3 | TRBV12-3/TRBV12-4
CASSLGSAGGEREQFF | TGTGCCAGCAGCTTAGGGTCGGCGGGGGGAGAAAGGGAGCAGTTCTTC | TRBD2 | - | TRBJ2-1 | TRBV5-6
CASSQFGATETSTDTQYF | TGTGCCAGCAGCCAATTCGGAGCGACGGAAACCAGCACAGATACGCAGTATTTT | - | many | TRBJ2-3 | TRBV11-1
CASSQVRATGELFF | TGTGCCAGCAGCCAAGTCCGGGCCACCGGGGAGCTGTTTTTT | - | - | TRBJ2-2 | TRBV4-2
CASSSDRGANEQFF | TGTGCCAGTAGCAGTGACCGGGGAGCAAATGAGCAGTTCTTC | - | - | TRBJ2-1 | TRBV19
CASSWDIVVTDTQYF | TGTGCCAGCAGTTGGGACATTGTCGTCACAGATACGCAGTATTTT | - | - | TRBJ2-3 | TRBV12-3/TRBV12-4
CATSEAGDPGGYTF | TGTGCCACCAGTGAGGCAGGGGACCCAGGCGGCTACACCTTC | - | many | TRBJ1-2 | TRBV24-1
CASRDRGWTDTQYF | TGTGCCAGCAGGGACAGGGGGTGGACAGATACGCAGTATTTT | TRBD1 | few | TRBJ2-3 | TRBV12-3/TRBV12-4
CSARLGRAWSDTQYF | TGCAGTGCTAGACTGGGGCGGGCGTGGTCAGATACGCAGTATTTT | - | few | TRBJ2-3 | TRBV20-1
CASILGEGMDTQYF | TGTGCCAGCATCCTCGGGGAGGGAATGGATACGCAGTATTTT | TRBD2 | many | TRBJ2-3 | TRBV2
CSADGQGAKFF | TGCAGTGCGGACGGACAGGGGGCTAAGTTCTTC | TRBD1 | many | TRBJ2-1 | TRBV20-1
CSVTGSSSGVQETQYF | TGCAGCGTTACAGGCTCGTCTAGCGGGGTCCAAGAGACCCAGTACTTC | TRBD2 | - | TRBJ2-5 | TRBV29-1
CASKTGDTQYF | TGTGCCAGCAAGACAGGAGATACGCAGTATTTT | - | - | TRBJ2-3 | TRBV6-1
CASSQTGQTYEQYF | TGTGCCAGCTCACAAACGGGACAGACCTACGAGCAGTACTTC | TRBD1 | few | TRBJ2-7 | TRBV18
CASSLFPPGSSYEQYF | TGTGCCAGCAGTTTATTCCCCCCAGGGAGCTCCTACGAGCAGTACTTC | - | - | TRBJ2-7 | TRBV27
CASSVGGDGTDTQYF | TGTGCCAGCAGCGTAGGCGGGGATGGCACAGATACGCAGTATTTT | - | - | TRBJ2-3 | TRBV9
CASSPTLARNEQFF | TGTGCCAGCAGCCCGACACTAGCTCGCAATGAGCAGTTCTTC | - | - | TRBJ2-1 | TRBV14